This T cell receptor (beta chain) was sequenced for a study of blood T cell repertoires in COVID-19. Overall study: Sites across the United States, Italy and Spain contributed samples from acute and convalescent COVID-19.

This CDR3 is built from 17 residues. Germline CDR1 reads LGHNA; CDR2 reads YSLEER. Deletions cut 0 bases from V and 7 bases from J, with 18 bases between. This clone has just a few counts. Some clones are missing from TCRdb's copy, which holds only in-frame ones; the method was immunoSEQ multiplex PCR. The table lists 55,000 to 70,000 clones, roughly 91% of them singletons. The specimen sequenced was peripheral blood. The chain couples TRBV4-3 to TRBJ2-2; D may be TRBD1 (5 bases). The clonotype comes from a woman aged 18-30 years with acute or convalescent COVID-19. The CDR3 region has the DNA TGCGCCAGCAGCCAAGACTTGACAGTCTTCGGTGACGGGGAGCTGTTTTTT. This gives the protein CASSQDLTVFGDGELFF.